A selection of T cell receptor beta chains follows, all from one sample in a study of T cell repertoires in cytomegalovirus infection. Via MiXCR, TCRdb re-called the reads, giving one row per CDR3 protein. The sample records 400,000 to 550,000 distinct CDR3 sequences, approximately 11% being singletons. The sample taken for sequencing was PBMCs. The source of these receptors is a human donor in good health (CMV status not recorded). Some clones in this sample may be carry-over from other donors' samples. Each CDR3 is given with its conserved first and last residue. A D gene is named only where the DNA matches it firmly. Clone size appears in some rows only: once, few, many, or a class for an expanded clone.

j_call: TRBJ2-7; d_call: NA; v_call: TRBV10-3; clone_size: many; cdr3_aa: CAISETSHEQYF; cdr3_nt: TGTGCCATCAGTGAGACCAGCCACGAGCAGTACTTC
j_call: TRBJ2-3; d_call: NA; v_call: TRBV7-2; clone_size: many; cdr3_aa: CASSLPPGQRAQYF; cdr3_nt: TGTGCCAGCAGCTTACCGCCGGGTCAAAGGGCGCAGTATTTT
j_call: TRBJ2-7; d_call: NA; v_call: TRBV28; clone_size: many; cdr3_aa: CASRQELYEQYF; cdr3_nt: TGTGCCAGTAGACAGGAACTCTACGAGCAGTACTTC
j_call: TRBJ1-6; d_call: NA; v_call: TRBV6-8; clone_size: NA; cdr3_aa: CACSAPWTAYNSPLHF; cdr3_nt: TGTGCCTGCAGTGCCCCCTGGACGGCTTATAATTCACCCCTCCACTTT
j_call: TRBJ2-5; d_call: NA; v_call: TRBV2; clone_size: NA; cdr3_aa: CASSEQTETQYF; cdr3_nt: TGTGCCAGCAGTGAACAAACCGAGACCCAGTACTTC
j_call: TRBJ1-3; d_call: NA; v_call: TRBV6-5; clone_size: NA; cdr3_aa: CASSYSASRQGNTIYF; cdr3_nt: TGTGCCAGCAGTTACAGCGCTAGCCGGCAAGGAAACACCATATATTTT
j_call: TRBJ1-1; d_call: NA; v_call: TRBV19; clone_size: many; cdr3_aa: CASTPGRIGKSGTEAFF; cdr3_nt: TGTGCCAGTACCCCTGGGCGTATTGGCAAAAGCGGGACTGAAGCTTTCTTT
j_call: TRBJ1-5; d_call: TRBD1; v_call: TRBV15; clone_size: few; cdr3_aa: CATSRGGPGGVQPQHF; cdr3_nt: TGTGCCACCAGCAGAGGAGGGCCAGGGGGCGTTCAGCCCCAGCATTTT
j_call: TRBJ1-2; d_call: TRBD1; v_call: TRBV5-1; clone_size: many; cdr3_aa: CASSLDGQATPNYGYTF; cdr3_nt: TGCGCCAGCAGCTTGGATGGACAGGCGACACCTAACTATGGCTACACCTTC
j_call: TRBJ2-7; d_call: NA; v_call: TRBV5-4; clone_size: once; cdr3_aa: CASITKSPPVEQYF; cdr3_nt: TGTGCCAGCATCACCAAATCCCCTCCTGTCGAGCAGTACTTC
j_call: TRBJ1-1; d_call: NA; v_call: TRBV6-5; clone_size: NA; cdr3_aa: CASSSPGSEAFF; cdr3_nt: TGTGCCAGCAGTTCTCCGGGCAGCGAAGCTTTCTTT
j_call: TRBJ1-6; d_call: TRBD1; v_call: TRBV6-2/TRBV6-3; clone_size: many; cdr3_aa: CASSNNKLPGQGTSPLHF; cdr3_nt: TGTGCCAGCAGCAACAATAAACTCCCGGGACAGGGGACGTCACCCCTCCACTTT
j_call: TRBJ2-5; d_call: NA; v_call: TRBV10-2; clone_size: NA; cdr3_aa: CASKREETQYF; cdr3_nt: TGCGCCAGCAAACGAGAGGAGACCCAGTACTTC
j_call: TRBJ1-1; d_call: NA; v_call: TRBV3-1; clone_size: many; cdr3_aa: CASSQDPGDAFF; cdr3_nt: TGTGCCAGCAGCCAAGACCCTGGCGACGCTTTCTTT
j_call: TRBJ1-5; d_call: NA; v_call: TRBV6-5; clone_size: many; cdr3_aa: CASSYGQGRQPQHF; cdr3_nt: TGTGCCAGCAGTTACGGGCAGGGGCGTCAGCCCCAGCATTTT
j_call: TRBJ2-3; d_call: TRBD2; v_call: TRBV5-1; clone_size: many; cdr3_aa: CASSLDSGSIEDTQYF; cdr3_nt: TGCGCCAGCAGCTTGGATAGCGGGAGTATCGAAGATACGCAGTATTTT
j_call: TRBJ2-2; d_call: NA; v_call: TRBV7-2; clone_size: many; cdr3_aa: CASSLYGLGNTGELFF; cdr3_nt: TGTGCCAGCAGCCTATATGGACTCGGGAACACCGGGGAGCTGTTTTTT
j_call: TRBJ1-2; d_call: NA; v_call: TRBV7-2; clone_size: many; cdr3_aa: CASSPELRDGYTF; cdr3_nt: TGTGCCAGCAGCCCCGAACTCAGGGATGGCTACACCTTC
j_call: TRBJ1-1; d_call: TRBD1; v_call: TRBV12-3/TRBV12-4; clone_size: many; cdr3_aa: CASSSPARFGQGEAFF; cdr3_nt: TGTGCCAGCAGTTCCCCCGCGAGATTTGGACAGGGTGAAGCTTTCTTT
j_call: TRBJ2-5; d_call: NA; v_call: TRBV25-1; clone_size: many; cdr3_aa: CASRGYQETQYF; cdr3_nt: TGTGCCAGCAGAGGGTACCAAGAGACCCAGTACTTC
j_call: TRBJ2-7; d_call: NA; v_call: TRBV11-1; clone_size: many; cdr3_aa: CASGTGLDTYEQYF; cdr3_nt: TGTGCCAGCGGAACGGGACTGGATACCTACGAGCAGTACTTC
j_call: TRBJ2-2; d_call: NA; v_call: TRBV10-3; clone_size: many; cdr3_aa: CAISDLLGDPTGELFF; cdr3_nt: TGTGCCATCAGTGATCTTCTGGGCGATCCTACCGGGGAGCTGTTTTTT
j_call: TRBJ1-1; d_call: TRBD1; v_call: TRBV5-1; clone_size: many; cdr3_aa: CASSLEQGDLASVDTEAFF; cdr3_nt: TGCGCCAGCAGCTTGGAGCAGGGGGACCTCGCCTCGGTAGACACTGAAGCTTTCTTT
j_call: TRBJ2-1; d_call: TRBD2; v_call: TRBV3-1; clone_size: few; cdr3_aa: CASSQSLAGTNEQFF; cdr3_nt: TGTGCCAGCAGCCAGTCGCTAGCGGGAACGAATGAGCAGTTCTTC
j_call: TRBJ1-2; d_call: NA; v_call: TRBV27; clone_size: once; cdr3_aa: CASSPRISPSYYGYTF; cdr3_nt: TGTGCCAGCAGTCCCAGGATCTCGCCCAGCTACTATGGCTACACCTTC
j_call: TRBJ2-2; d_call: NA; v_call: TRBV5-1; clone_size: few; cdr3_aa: CASTAIVPGELFF; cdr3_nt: TGCGCCAGCACCGCCATTGTCCCCGGGGAGCTGTTTTTT
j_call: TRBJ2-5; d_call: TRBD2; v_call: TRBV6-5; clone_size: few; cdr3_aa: CASSSLLAGLQETQYF; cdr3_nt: TGTGCCAGCAGTTCTCTTTTAGCGGGGTTGCAAGAGACCCAGTACTTC
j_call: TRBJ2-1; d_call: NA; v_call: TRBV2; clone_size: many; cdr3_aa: CASSEVGLGGGYNEQFF; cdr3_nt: TGTGCCAGCAGTGAGGTGGGACTCGGGGGTGGCTACAATGAGCAGTTCTTC
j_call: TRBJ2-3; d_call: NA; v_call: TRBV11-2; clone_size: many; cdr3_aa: CASSLEAGSTRYF; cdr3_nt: TGTGCCAGCAGCTTAGAGGCTGGCTCCACTCGGTATTTT
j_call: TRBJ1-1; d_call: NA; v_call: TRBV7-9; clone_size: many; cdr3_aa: CASSLAGAASEAFF; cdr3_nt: TGTGCCAGCAGCCTAGCCGGGGCCGCCTCTGAAGCTTTCTTT
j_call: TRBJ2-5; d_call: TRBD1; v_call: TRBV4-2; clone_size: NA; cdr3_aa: CASSQDGTGGRETQYF; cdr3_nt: TGTGCCAGCAGCCAAGATGGGACAGGGGGCAGAGAGACCCAGTACTTC
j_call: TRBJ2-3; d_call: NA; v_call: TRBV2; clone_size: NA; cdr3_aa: CVYGYGLGDTKYF; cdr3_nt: TGTGTCTATGGATATGGGCTGGGAGATACGAAGTATTTT
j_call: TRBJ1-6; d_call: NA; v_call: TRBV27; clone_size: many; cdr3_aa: CASSLSATTTLHF; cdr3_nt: TGTGCCAGCAGTTTATCCGCTACAACTACTCTCCACTTT
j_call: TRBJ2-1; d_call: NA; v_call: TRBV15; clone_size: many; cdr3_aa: CATSRDSGSNHEQFF; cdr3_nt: TGTGCCACCAGCAGAGATAGTGGGAGTAACCATGAGCAGTTCTTC
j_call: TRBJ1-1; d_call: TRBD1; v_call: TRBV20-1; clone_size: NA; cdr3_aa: CSARDSGGLGEAFF; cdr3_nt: TGCAGTGCTCGGGACAGTGGAGGGCTAGGAGAAGCTTTCTTT
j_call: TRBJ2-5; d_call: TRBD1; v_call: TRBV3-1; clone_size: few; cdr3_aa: CASSQPGQGKETQYF; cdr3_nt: TGTGCCAGCAGCCAACCAGGACAGGGAAAAGAGACCCAGTACTTC